This T cell receptor (beta chain) was retrieved from a study of response to subunit inactivated influenza vaccine. TCRdb fed the RT-PCR reads into MiXCR, producing one record per CDR3 protein. The profile covers 450,000 to 600,000 distinct CDR3 sequences, with approximately 7.3% appearing a single time and around 12% taken by the ten largest. V lost 3 bases, J lost 1 base, and 9 bases lay in between. The germline CDR1 and CDR2 sequences are MGHRA and YSYEKL. The CDR3 runs 15 residues. This clonotype was sampled from a man in his fifties or sixties who received an inactivated influenza vaccine. The sample consisted of PBMCs from blood, taken 23 months after vaccination. V is TRBV4-1 and J is TRBJ2-2; D uncertain. The CDR3 DNA reads as TGCGCCAGCAGCCAGGTGGAGCTGAACACCGGGGAGCTGTTTTTT. Translated, it gives CASSQVELNTGELFF.